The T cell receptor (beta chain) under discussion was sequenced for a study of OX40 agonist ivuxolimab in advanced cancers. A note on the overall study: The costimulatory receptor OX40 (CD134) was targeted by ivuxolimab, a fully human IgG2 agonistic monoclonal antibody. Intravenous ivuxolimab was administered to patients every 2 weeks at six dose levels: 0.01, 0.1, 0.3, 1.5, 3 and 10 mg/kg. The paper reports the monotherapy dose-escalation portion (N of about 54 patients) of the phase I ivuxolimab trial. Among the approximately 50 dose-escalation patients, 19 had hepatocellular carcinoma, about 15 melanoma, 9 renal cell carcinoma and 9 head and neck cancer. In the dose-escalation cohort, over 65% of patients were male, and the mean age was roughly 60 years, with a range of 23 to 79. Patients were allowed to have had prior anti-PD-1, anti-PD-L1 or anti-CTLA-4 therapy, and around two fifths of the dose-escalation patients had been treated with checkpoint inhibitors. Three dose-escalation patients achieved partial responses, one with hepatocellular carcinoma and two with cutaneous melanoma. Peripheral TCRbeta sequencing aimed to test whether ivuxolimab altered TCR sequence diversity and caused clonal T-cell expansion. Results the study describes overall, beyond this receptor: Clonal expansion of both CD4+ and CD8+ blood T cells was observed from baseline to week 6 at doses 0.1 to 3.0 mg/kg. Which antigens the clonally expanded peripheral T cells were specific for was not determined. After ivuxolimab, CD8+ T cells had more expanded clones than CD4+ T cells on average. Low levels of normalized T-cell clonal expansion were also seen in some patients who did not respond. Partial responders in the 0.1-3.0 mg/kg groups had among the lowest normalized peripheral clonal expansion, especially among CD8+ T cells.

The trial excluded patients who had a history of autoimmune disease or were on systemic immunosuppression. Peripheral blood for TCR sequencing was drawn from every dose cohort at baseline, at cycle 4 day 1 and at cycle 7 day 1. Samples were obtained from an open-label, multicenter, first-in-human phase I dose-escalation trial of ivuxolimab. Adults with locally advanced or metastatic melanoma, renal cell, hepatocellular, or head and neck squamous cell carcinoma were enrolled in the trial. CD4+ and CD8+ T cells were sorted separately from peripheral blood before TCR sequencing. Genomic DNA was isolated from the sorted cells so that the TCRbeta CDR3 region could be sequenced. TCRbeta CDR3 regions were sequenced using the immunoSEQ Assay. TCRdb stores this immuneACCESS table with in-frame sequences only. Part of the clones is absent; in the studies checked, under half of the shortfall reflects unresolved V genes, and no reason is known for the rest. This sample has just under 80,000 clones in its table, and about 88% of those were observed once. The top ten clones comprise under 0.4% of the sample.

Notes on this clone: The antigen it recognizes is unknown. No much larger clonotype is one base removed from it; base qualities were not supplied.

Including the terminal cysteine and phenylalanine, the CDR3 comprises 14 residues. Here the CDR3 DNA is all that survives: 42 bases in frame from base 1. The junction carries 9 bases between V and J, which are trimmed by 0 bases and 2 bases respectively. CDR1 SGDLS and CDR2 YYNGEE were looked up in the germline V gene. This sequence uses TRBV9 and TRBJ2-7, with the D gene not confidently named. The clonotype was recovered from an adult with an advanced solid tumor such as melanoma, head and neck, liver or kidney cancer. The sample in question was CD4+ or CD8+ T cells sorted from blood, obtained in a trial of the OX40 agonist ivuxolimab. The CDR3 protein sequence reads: CASSVDGSTYEQYF. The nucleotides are TGTGCCAGCAGCGTAGACGGTAGCACCTACGAGCAGTACTTC.